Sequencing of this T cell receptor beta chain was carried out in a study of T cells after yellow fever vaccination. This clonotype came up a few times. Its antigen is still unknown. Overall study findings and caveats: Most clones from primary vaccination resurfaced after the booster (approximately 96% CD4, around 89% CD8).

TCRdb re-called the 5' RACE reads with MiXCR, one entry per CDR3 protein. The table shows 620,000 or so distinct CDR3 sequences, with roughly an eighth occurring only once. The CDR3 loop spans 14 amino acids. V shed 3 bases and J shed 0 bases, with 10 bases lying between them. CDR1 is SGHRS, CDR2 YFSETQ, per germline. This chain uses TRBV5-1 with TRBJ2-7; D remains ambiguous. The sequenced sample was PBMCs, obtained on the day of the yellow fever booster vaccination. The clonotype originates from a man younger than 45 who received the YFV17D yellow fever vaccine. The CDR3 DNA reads TGCGCCAGCAGCTCAAAGCTGAGCTCCTACGAGCAGTACTTC. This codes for CASSSKLSSYEQYF.